A selection of T cell receptor beta chains follows, all from one sample in a study of cytomegalovirus exposure and HLA in healthy donors. The data were produced by immunoSEQ multiplex PCR, yet TCRdb's version contains in-frame clones alone and is incomplete. This table holds about 140,000 clones, about 84% found once. Sequenced material: PBMCs. The receptors were sampled from a man aged 45 to 65 in good health and CMV-seronegative. Both conserved end residues are part of each CDR3. Each record gives: clone size, V gene, J gene, D gene, CDR3 DNA, CDR3 protein. The D gene is left open where the match is weak. The size entry is marked missing in some rows and otherwise reads once, few, many or a size class.

.	TRBV14	TRBJ1-2	.	TGTGCCAGCTCGGCGGACAGAATCTATGGCTACACCTTC	CASSADRIYGYTF
.	TRBV28	TRBJ1-5	TRBD1	TGTGCCAGCTCGACAGGGGGCTTGCAACAGCCCCAGCATTTT	CASSTGGLQQPQHF
.	TRBV6-5	TRBJ2-2	TRBD2	TGTGCCAGCAGTTACGTACTAGCGGGTCACACCGGGGAGCTGTTTTTT	CASSYVLAGHTGELFF
few	TRBV6-1	TRBJ1-5	TRBD1	TGTGCCAGCAAGATGACAGGGAGAATGGCACAGCCCCAGCATTTT	CASKMTGRMAQPQHF
.	TRBV7-9	TRBJ1-2	.	TGTGCCAGCAGCCGGACAGTCGGGAACTATGGCTACACCTTC	CASSRTVGNYGYTF
.	TRBV19	TRBJ2-5	.	TGTGCCAGTAGTATAGCCAGCCAAGAGACCCAGTACTTC	CASSIASQETQYF
.	TRBV4-1	TRBJ2-1	.	TGCGCCAGCAGCTCCCGGGACAAGTACAATGAGCAGTTCTTC	CASSSRDKYNEQFF
.	TRBV18	TRBJ1-5	TRBD1	TGTGCCAGCTCACCAGGCCAGGGGGAGCGTAGCAATCAGCCCCAGCATTTT	CASSPGQGERSNQPQHF
.	TRBV6-4	TRBJ2-2	TRBD1	TGTGCCAGCAGGAGGGACAGTCTGGCCACCGGGGAGCTGTTTTTT	CASRRDSLATGELFF
.	TRBV7-8	TRBJ1-1	.	TGTGCCAGCAGCCCACTTTGGGGGGGGACCATGAACACTGAAGCTTTCTTT	CASSPLWGGTMNTEAFF
.	TRBV28	TRBJ2-2	TRBD1	TGTGCCAGCAGCCCCCGGGACAGGTTGACCGGGGAGCTGTTTTTT	CASSPRDRLTGELFF
.	TRBV19	TRBJ1-3	.	TGTGCCAGTAGTACACAGGGAGGAAACACCATATATTTT	CASSTQGGNTIYF
.	TRBV2	TRBJ1-5	.	TGTGCCAGCAGGTTGGCAGGGGATCAGCCCCAGCATTTT	CASRLAGDQPQHF
.	TRBV18	TRBJ2-2	TRBD1	TGTGCCAGCTCACCGATACAGGGGGCGAACGGGGAGCTGTTTTTT	CASSPIQGANGELFF
.	TRBV5-1	TRBJ2-5	TRBD2	TGCGCCAGCAGCTGGGGCGGGGGGAAAGAGACCCAGTACTTC	CASSWGGGKETQYF
.	TRBV2	TRBJ2-3	.	TGTGCCAGCAGAGAATTCACAGACCCCGGGGGGTATTTT	CASREFTDPGGYF
few	TRBV5-6	TRBJ2-5	TRBD2	TGTGCCAGCAGACCGGTGGGACTAGTACAAGAGACCCAGTACTTC	CASRPVGLVQETQYF
few	TRBV2	TRBJ2-7	.	TGTGCCAGCAGTGAAGCAGGGGGAACGGTCGAGCAGTACTTC	CASSEAGGTVEQYF
once	TRBV28	TRBJ2-3	TRBD2	TGTGCCAGCAGAACCGGACTAGCGGGGGGCACAGATACGCAGTATTTT	CASRTGLAGGTDTQYF
once	TRBV28	TRBJ1-4	.	TGTGCCAGCAGTTCACCCAGGGGTGCAACTAATGAAAAACTGTTTTTT	CASSSPRGATNEKLFF
.	TRBV7-9	TRBJ1-6	TRBD1	TGTGCCAGCAGCTTAGGGGGGGACAGAATTAATTCACCCCTCCACTTT	CASSLGGDRINSPLHF
.	TRBV11-1	TRBJ2-5	.	TGTGCCAGCAGCCTCCCCGGGTCCAAATCCCAAGAGACCCAGTACTTC	CASSLPGSKSQETQYF
.	TRBV30	TRBJ2-1	.	TGTGCCTGGAGTGTACCCGGCTCCTACAATGAGCAGTTCTTC	CAWSVPGSYNEQFF
once	TRBV7-9	TRBJ2-1	TRBD2	TGTTCCAGCAGCTTAATGGCGGGGGTAGGGTTCTTC	CSSSLMAGVGFF
.	TRBV11-2	TRBJ2-2	TRBD2	TGTGCCAGCAGACGGGGCCTAGCGGGTAAAAACACCGGGGAGCTGTTTTTT	CASRRGLAGKNTGELFF
.	TRBV5-1	TRBJ1-1	TRBD1	TGCGCCAGCAGCATGCCCGGGACAGGGGGGACTGAAGCTTTCTTT	CASSMPGTGGTEAFF
.	TRBV18	TRBJ2-1	.	TGTGCCAGCTCACTCCGGGACTCGCAAAGTGATGAGCAGTTCTTC	CASSLRDSQSDEQFF
.	TRBV5-1	TRBJ2-1	TRBD1	TGCGCCAGCAGCTTGGGGGACAGGGGGCGTAACAATGAGCAGTTCTTC	CASSLGDRGRNNEQFF
.	TRBV7-6	TRBJ1-5	.	TGTGCCAGCAGCTTAGGACAGGCGAATCAGCCCCAGCATTTT	CASSLGQANQPQHF
.	TRBV25-1	TRBJ2-3	.	TGTGCCAGCAGTGAATATCGAGATACGCAGTATTTT	CASSEYRDTQYF
.	TRBV27	TRBJ2-7	.	TGTGCCAGCACCGAGGGTTCGTACGAGCAGTACTTC	CASTEGSYEQYF
few	TRBV7-9	TRBJ1-1	.	TGTGCCAGCGCACAGTCGGGGGTCAACACTGAAGCTTTCTTT	CASAQSGVNTEAFF
.	TRBV6-4	TRBJ1-1	.	TGTGCCAGCAGCGCGGAGCAGAACACTGAAGCTTTCTTT	CASSAEQNTEAFF
.	TRBV9	TRBJ2-7	TRBD1	TGTGCCAGCAGCGAAGGACAGGGGGGATACGAGCAGTACTTC	CASSEGQGGYEQYF
.	TRBV5-8	TRBJ2-1	TRBD2	TGTGCCAGCAGCTTGAGGCTAGCGGGCGCCAATGAGCAGTTCTTC	CASSLRLAGANEQFF
once	TRBV14	TRBJ2-7	TRBD2	TGTGCCAGCAGCCCTATGATCCTAGCGGGGTTCTCCTACGAGCAGTACTTC	CASSPMILAGFSYEQYF
.	TRBV6-5	TRBJ1-3	.	TGTGCCAGCAGCTACGGCCAGTCTGCAGGAAACACCATATATTTT	CASSYGQSAGNTIYF
once	TRBV6-5	TRBJ2-7	TRBD2	TGTGCCAGCAGCTCCCGGGACTACCTTGCCTACGAGCAGTACTTC	CASSSRDYLAYEQYF
.	TRBV7-9	TRBJ2-1	TRBD2	TGTGCCAGCAGCTTGGGGACTAGCGGGGGCAATGAGCAGTTCTTC	CASSLGTSGGNEQFF
.	TRBV7-9	TRBJ1-1	.	TGTGCCAGCAGCTTAGGTAGAGGGAAGACTGAAGCTTTCTTT	CASSLGRGKTEAFF
.	TRBV11-2	TRBJ1-2	.	TGTGCCAGCAGCTTAGGTGGGAAGGGGGATAACTATGGCTACACCTTC	CASSLGGKGDNYGYTF
.	TRBV10-2	TRBJ1-5	.	TGCGCCAGCAGTGCGACCCCGGGGGGAGTCAATCAGCCCCAGCATTTT	CASSATPGGVNQPQHF
.	TRBV6-6	TRBJ2-3	.	TGTGCCAGCAGTTACTTTGGCAGATCAGATACGCAGTATTTT	CASSYFGRSDTQYF
few	TRBV19	TRBJ1-1	.	TGTGCCAGTAGTATAGAGCCGGGAGGCACTGAAGCTTTCTTT	CASSIEPGGTEAFF
.	TRBV15	TRBJ1-1	TRBD1	TGTGCCACCAGCGGGGAACTTCAGGGGGAAACTGAAGCTTTCTTT	CATSGELQGETEAFF
once	TRBV10-2	TRBJ2-1	TRBD2	TGCGCCAGCAGTGCGACGGGAGGGCCACGTGAGCAGTTCTTC	CASSATGGPREQFF
.	TRBV5-1	TRBJ2-7	.	TGCGCCAGCAGCTTGGGTGCATCCAGCTCCTACGAGCAGTACTTC	CASSLGASSSYEQYF
.	TRBV19	TRBJ2-7	TRBD1	TGTGCCAGTAGTATCGACAGGGTCAACGAGCAGTACTTC	CASSIDRVNEQYF
.	TRBV28	TRBJ1-2	TRBD1	TGTGCCAGCAGAGCCGGGACAGGGAACTATGGCTACACCTTC	CASRAGTGNYGYTF
.	TRBV15	TRBJ2-2	TRBD2	TGTGCCACCAGCCACATGCGGGGGACGGGGAAAAGGGAGCTGTTTTTT	CATSHMRGTGKRELFF
.	TRBV5-6	TRBJ1-5	TRBD1	TGTGCCAGCAGCTCCAGGGGGCAGAGTCAGCCCCAGCATTTT	CASSSRGQSQPQHF